This TCR beta chain was retrieved from a study of T cell changes during pregnancy in multiple sclerosis. The V end was cut by 6 bases, the J end by 0 bases, with 11 bases between. Per the germline V gene, CDR1 is SEHNR and CDR2 is FQNEAQ (reference sequence). This CDR3 has 15 amino acids. The method was immunoSEQ multiplex PCR; TCRdb's version includes in-frame clones alone and lacks a portion of them. The data contain 80,000 to 100,000 clones, 90% to 95% of them singletons. The sequence was obtained from a female donor with multiple sclerosis, enrolled in a pregnancy study. The chain combines TRBV7-9 with TRBJ2-2, with D possibly being TRBD1 (5 bases). This specimen was peripheral blood, taken after pregnancy. CDR3 nucleotide sequence: TGTGCCAGCAGGGGTGGGGCGGCGAACACCGGGGAGCTGTTTTTT. Amino acid sequence: CASRGGAANTGELFF.